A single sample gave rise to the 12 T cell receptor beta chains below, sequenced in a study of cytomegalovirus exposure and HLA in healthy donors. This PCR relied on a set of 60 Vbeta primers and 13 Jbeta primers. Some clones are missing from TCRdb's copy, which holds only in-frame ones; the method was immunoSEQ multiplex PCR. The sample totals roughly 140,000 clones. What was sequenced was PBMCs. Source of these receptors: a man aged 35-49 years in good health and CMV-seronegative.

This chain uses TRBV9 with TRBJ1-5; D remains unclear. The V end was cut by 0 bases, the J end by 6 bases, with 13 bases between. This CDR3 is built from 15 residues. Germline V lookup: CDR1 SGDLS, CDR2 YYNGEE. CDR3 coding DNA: TGTGCCAGCAGCGTAGCTGGCGGGGTTAGTCAGCCCCAGCATTTT. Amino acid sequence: CASSVAGGVSQPQHF.

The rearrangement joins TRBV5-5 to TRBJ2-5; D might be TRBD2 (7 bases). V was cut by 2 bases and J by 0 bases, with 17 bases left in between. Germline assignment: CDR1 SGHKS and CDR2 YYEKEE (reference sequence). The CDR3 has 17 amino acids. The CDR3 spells CASSLSLGGGYQETQYF. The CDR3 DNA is TGTGCCAGCAGCTTAAGTCTCGGCGGGGGCTACCAAGAGACCCAGTACTTC.

In nucleotides, the CDR3 is TGTGCCAGCAGCCCGCCCAGCACCGGGGAGCTGTTTTTT. Residues: CASSPPSTGELFF. This chain uses TRBV5-6 with TRBJ2-2, with D unresolved. Germline V gene sequence: CDR1 SGHDT, CDR2 YYEEEE. The CDR3 has 13 amino acids. V was cut by 4 bases and J by 4 bases, with 8 bases left in between. Combining the CDR3 with reference TRBV5-6 and TRBJ2-2 gives the whole variable domain DAGVTQSPTHLIKTRGQQVTLRCSPKSGHDTVSWYQQALGQGPQFIFQYYEEEERQRGNFPDRFSGHQFPNYSSELNVNALLLGDSALYLCASSPPSTGELFFGEGSRLTVL.

CDR3 nucleotides: TGTGCCAGCATAGTTTCAGGGGTCCATGAAGCTTTCTTT. Protein sequence: CASIVSGVHEAFF. This rearrangement joins TRBV28 to TRBJ1-1; D perhaps matches TRBD1 (6 bases). This CDR3 is 13 amino acids long. V lost 7 bases to trimming and J lost 7 bases, with 16 bases between them. Germline V gene data show CDR1 as MDHEN and CDR2 as SYDVKM.

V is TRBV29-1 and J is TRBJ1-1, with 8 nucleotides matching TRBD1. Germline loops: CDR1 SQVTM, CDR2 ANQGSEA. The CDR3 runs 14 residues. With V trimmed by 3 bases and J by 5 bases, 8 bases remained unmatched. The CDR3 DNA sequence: TGCAGCGTTGACGGACAGGGCGCAAGTACTGAAGCTTTCTTT. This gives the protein CSVDGQGASTEAFF.

The CDR3 reads CASSSRVYTEAFF. CDR3 coding DNA: TGTGCCAGCAGCTCCAGGGTGTACACTGAAGCTTTCTTT. The V call is TRBV7-2, the J call TRBJ1-1, with D possibly being TRBD1 (5 bases). The CDR3 has 13 amino acids. Trimming shortened V by 4 bases and J by 3 bases, and 9 bases separated the two germline ends. Germline loops: CDR1 SGHTA, CDR2 FQGNSA.

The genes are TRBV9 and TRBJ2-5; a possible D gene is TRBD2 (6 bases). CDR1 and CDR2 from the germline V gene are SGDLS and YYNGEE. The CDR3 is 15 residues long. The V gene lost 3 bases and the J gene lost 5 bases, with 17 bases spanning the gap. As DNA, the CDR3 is TGTGCCAGCAGCGCTTCATGGGGGGTTTATGAGACCCAGTACTTC. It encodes CASSASWGVYETQYF.

For the CDR3, the DNA is TGCGCCAGCAGCCAAGATATCGGCACCGGGGAGCTGTTTTTT. It is translated as CASSQDIGTGELFF. This sequence joins TRBV4-3 and TRBJ2-2; no clear D. CDR3 length: 14 amino acids. Trimming shortened V by 0 bases and J by 4 bases, and 6 bases separated the two germline ends. Germline assignment: CDR1 LGHNA and CDR2 YSLEER.

This chain's CDR3 is CASRRLAGGTDTQYF. CDR3 DNA: TGTGCCAGCAGACGACTAGCGGGGGGAACAGATACGCAGTATTTT. This chain connects TRBV6-6 to TRBJ2-3; 13 bases line up with TRBD2. The CDR3 has 15 residues. CDR1 MNHNY and CDR2 SVGAGI come from the germline V gene (reference sequence). V trimming: 6 bases; J trimming: 3 bases; junction bases outside the gene matches: 3.

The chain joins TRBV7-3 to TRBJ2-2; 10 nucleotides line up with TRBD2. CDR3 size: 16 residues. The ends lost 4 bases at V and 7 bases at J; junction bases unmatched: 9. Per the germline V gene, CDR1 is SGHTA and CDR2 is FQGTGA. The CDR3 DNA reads TGTGCCAGCAGCTCAAGCGGGGGGGTTCGAAGCGGGGAGCTGTTTTTT. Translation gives CASSSSGGVRSGELFF.

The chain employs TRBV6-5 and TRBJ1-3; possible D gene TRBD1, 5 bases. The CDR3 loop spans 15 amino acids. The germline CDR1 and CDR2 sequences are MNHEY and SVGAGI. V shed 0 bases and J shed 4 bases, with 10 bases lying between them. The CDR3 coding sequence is TGTGCCAGCAGTTACTCGCAGGGCGGAGGAAACACCATATATTTT. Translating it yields CASSYSQGGGNTIYF.

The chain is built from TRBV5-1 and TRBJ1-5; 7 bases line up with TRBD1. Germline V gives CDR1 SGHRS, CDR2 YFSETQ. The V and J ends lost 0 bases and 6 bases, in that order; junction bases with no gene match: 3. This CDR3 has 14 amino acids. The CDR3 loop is CASSLGDSGQPQHF. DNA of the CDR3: TGCGCCAGCAGCTTGGGGGACAGTGGTCAGCCCCAGCATTTT.